What follows is one T cell receptor (beta chain) and its context. Its antigen is not known. The sample originates from a study of cytomegalovirus exposure and HLA in healthy donors. Study-level findings and limits: Judged likely to be a sequencing artifact was a cluster of highly shared sequence variants.

PCR employed 60 Vbeta and 13 Jbeta primers. Libraries were prepared by immunoSEQ multiplex PCR; TCRdb keeps only in-frame clonotypes and omits some of them. Of around 150,000 clones listed, roughly 80% were seen once; the top ten hold 13% to 15%. V lost 0 bases and J lost 1, with 13 bases in between. From germline, CDR1 is SGHRS and CDR2 YFSETQ. This CDR3 comprises 16 residues. V gene TRBV5-1 combines with J gene TRBJ2-5; the D gene is possibly TRBD1 (5 bases). This receptor was identified in a woman aged 40 to 49 in good health and CMV-seronegative. The sample consisted of PBMCs. CDR3 amino acids: CASSLGLGVVQETQYF. CDR3 in DNA: TGCGCCAGCAGCTTGGGGCTAGGGGTGGTCCAAGAGACCCAGTACTTC.